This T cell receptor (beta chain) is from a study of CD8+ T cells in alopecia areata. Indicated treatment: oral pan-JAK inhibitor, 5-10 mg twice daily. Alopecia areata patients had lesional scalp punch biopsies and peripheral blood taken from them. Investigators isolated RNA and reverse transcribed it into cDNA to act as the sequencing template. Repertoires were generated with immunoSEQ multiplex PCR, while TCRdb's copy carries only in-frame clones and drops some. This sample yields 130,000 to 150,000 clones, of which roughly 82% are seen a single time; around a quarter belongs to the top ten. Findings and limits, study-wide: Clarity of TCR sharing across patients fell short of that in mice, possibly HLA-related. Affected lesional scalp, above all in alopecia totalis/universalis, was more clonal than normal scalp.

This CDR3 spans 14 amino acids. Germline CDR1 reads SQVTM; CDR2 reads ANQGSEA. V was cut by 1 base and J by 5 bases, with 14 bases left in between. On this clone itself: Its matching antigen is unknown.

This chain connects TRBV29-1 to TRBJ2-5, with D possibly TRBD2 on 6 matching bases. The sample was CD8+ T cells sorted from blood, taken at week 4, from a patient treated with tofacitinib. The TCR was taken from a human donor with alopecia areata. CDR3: CSVEGEVLGETQYF. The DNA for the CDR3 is TGCAGCGTTGAAGGGGAGGTATTGGGGGAGACCCAGTACTTC.